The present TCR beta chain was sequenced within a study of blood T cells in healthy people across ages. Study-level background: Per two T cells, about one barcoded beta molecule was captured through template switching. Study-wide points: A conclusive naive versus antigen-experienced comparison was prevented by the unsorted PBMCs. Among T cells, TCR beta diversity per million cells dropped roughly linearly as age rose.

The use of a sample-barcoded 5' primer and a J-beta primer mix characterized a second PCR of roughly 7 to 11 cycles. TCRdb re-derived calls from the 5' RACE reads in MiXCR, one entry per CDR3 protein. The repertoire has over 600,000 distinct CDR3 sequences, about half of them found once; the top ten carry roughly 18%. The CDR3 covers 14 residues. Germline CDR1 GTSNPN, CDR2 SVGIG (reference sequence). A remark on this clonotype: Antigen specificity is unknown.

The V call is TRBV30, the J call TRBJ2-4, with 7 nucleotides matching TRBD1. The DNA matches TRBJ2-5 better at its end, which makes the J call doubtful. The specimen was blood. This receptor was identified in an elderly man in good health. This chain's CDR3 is CAWNNGQDGETQYF. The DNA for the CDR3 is TGTGCCTGGAATAATGGACAGGATGGGGAGACCCAGTACTTC.